The T cell receptor beta chain under discussion was sequenced for a study of Ad26.COV2.S vaccination and SARS-CoV-2 variants. The overall study: The authors gave Ad26.COV2.S intramuscularly, either once or twice 56 days apart.

Noted treatment: 15 to 20 received Ad26.COV2.S at low or high dose, single or two shots; roughly five received placebo; per-sample allocation not given. Material that was analyzed had been drawn on day 63 after the first vaccine or placebo injection. Regarding the study as a whole: While placebo recipients had lower spike-specific TCR breadth, vaccine recipients had more.

TCRdb's copy holds only in-frame clones and misses some; the assay was immunoSEQ multiplex PCR. The table lists about 480,000 clones, around 88% of them singletons. Germline CDR1 is LNHDA and CDR2 is SQIVND (reference sequence). Trimming at V came to 5 bases and at J to 6 bases, leaving 14 bases not matched to a gene. The CDR3 totals 17 residues. On this clone itself: Its specificity is not known.

This clonotype originated in a person between 18 and 60 years old who received the Ad26.COV2.S COVID-19 vaccine or a placebo. This chain links TRBV19 with TRBJ2-3; TRBD2 matches 10 bases. The sequencing used peripheral blood, collected in a trial of Ad26.COV2.S vaccine versus placebo. CDR3 loop: CASSPRLAGTSPDTQYF. CDR3 DNA sequence: TGTGCCAGTAGTCCTCGACTAGCGGGCACCTCCCCGGATACGCAGTATTTT. Variable domain in full (rest from reference TRBV19 and TRBJ2-3): DGGITQSPKYLFRKEGQNVTLSCEQNLNHDAMYWYRQDPGQGLRLIYYSQIVNDFQKGDIAEGYSVSREKKESFPLTVTSAQKNPTAFYLCASSPRLAGTSPDTQYFGPGTRLTVL.